The 25 T cell receptor beta chains below come from one sample, sequenced in a study of blood T cell repertoires in COVID-19. Using immunoSEQ multiplex PCR, the repertoire was profiled, and TCRdb retains in-frame clones only, with some absent. The repertoire holds under 300,000 clones, with about 85% as singletons. Sequencing was performed on PBMCs or T cells enriched from blood (not recorded which). The origin of the receptors is a woman aged 45-59 years who had been exposed to COVID-19.

This clone was seen only once. The chain has TRBV4-1 and TRBJ1-3; no definite D call. From germline, CDR1 is MGHRA and CDR2 YSYEKL. This CDR3 has 15 residues. Trimming cost V 0 bases and J 4 bases, with 10 bases left between them. CDR3 sequence (DNA): TGCGCCAGCAGCCAAGATATCACATTCGGAAACACCATATATTTT. This gives the protein CASSQDITFGNTIYF.

The V gene is TRBV15, the J gene TRBJ2-1; D not resolved. Trimming pared 0 bases from V and 9 bases from J, leaving 9 bases between. CDR1 is LNHNV and CDR2 is YYDKDF in the germline V gene (reference sequence). The CDR3 contains 13 residues. The CDR3 spells CATSRDSPGEQFF. The CDR3 DNA is TGTGCCACCAGCAGAGATTCCCCCGGTGAGCAGTTCTTC.

The chain has TRBV1 and TRBJ1-2; the listed D gene, TRBD1, was not tested against the DNA. TRBV1 is a listed pseudogene. This CDR3 is 11 amino acids long. The CDR3 bases are TGCACCACCGGGACAGGGGATGGCTACACCTTC. Translated: CTTGTGDGYTF.

This chain links TRBV6-4 with TRBJ2-6; TRBD1 is a possible D gene (7 bases). Germline V CDR1 and CDR2: MRHNA, SNTAGT. This CDR3 contains 17 residues. The V gene lost 8 bases and the J gene lost 1 base, with 18 bases spanning the gap. This CDR3 is CASSPQGGGSGANVLTF. The CDR3 nucleotides are TGTGCCAGCTCCCCTCAGGGGGGCGGTTCTGGGGCCAACGTCCTGACTTTC.

This clone was recorded many times. The chain links TRBV6-5 to TRBJ1-1; D not resolved. V was shortened by 5 bases and J by 4 bases, with 14 bases between the two germline ends. The CDR3 loop spans 14 amino acids. Looked up from germline, CDR1 is MNHEY and CDR2 is SVGAGI. For the CDR3, the DNA is TGTGCCAGCAGTCCTGAGGGATTGGGCACTGAAGCTTTCTTT. Translated: CASSPEGLGTEAFF.

This clone occurred once. This chain uses TRBV5-4 with TRBJ1-1, with D hard to call. The germline gives CDR1 SGHNT, CDR2 YYREEE (reference sequence). The CDR3 runs 13 residues. Trimming cost V 2 bases and J 3 bases, with 8 bases left between them. CDR3 sequence reads: CASSLTDHTEAFF. The CDR3 DNA sequence: TGTGCCAGCAGCTTAACAGATCACACTGAAGCTTTCTTT.

The V and J genes are TRBV13 and TRBJ1-1, with 7 bases fitting TRBD1. After removal of 7 bases from V and 0 bases from J, the junction contained 11 bases not matched to a gene. CDR1 and CDR2 (germline): PRHDT, FYEKMQ (reference sequence). The CDR3 contains 16 residues. The CDR3 sequence is CASILRDSILNTEAFF. The CDR3 DNA follows: TGTGCCAGCATCCTCCGGGACAGCATTTTGAACACTGAAGCTTTCTTT.

This clone has only a few counts. The J gene is TRBJ2-5, the V gene TRBV5-1, with a weak D call TRBD2 (6 bases). Germline CDR1 and CDR2: SGHRS and YFSETQ. This CDR3 has 15 amino acids. V lost 7 bases and J 5 bases, leaving 21 bases between the germline ends. CDR3 sequence reads: CASFGTPPAAETQYF. In DNA, the CDR3 is TGCGCCAGCTTCGGGACTCCCCCGGCCGCCGAGACCCAGTACTTC.

V is TRBV29-1 and J is TRBJ1-2, with unresolved D. Germline CDR1 is SQVTM and CDR2 is ANQGSEA. With 5 bases removed from V and 6 bases from J, the gap between germline ends came to 13 bases. The CDR3 runs to 12 residues. The CDR3 coding sequence is TGCAGCGTTTCTGACACGGGGAATGGCTACACCTTC. The encoded protein is CSVSDTGNGYTF.

The V gene is TRBV2, the J gene TRBJ2-5, with TRBD2 identical over 10 bases. J was trimmed by 7 bases and V by 2 bases; bases with no gene match: 7. Germline-derived CDR1 and CDR2 are SNHLY and FYNNEI. The CDR3 has 15 residues. The CDR3 DNA follows: TGTGCCAGCAGTGAACGAGCGGGGGGGCCCGGGACCCAGTACTTC. Translated: CASSERAGGPGTQYF.

This clone was recorded once. V and J are TRBV27 and TRBJ2-1; no firm D call. Trimming shortened V by 5 bases and J by 2 bases, and 13 bases separated the two germline ends. This CDR3 contains 15 residues. CDR1 and CDR2 (germline): MNHEY, SMNVEV (reference sequence). Here the CDR3 reads CASSPRVRPYNEQFF. The CDR3 DNA sequence: TGTGCCAGCAGTCCCCGGGTGCGTCCCTACAATGAGCAGTTCTTC.

The rearrangement links TRBV9 to TRBJ1-3; no reliable D call. This CDR3 is built from 14 residues. The ends were cut back, 3 bases at V and 0 bases at J, with 7 bases in the middle. The germline V gene has CDR1 SGDLS and CDR2 YYNGEE. The CDR3 coding sequence is TGTGCCAGCAGCGCGCACAGCTCTGGAAACACCATATATTTT. This sequence encodes CASSAHSSGNTIYF.

This clone is a singleton in its sample. The V call is TRBV20-1, the J call TRBJ1-5; 7 nucleotides align to TRBD1. Germline CDR1 is DFQATT and CDR2 is SNEGSKA (reference sequence). Trimming took 5 bases from V and 1 from J; bases not matched to a gene: 8. The CDR3 sequence is 15 residues long. CDR3: CSAGGQAGSNQPQHF. CDR3 DNA sequence: TGCAGTGCTGGTGGACAGGCCGGGAGCAATCAGCCCCAGCATTTT.

The chain recombines TRBV5-8 with TRBJ1-2; D perhaps matches TRBD1 (6 bases). Trimming took off 4 bases at V and 8 bases at J, with 21 bases between the two ends. The CDR3 loop spans 15 amino acids. Germline assignment: CDR1 SGHTS and CDR2 YDEGEE. The CDR3 region is CASSPAGGLVSGYTF. The CDR3, as DNA: TGTGCCAGCAGCCCCGCCGGGGGGCTTGTGTCCGGCTACACCTTC.

To note about this clone: Distinct nucleotide sequences in the sample also encode this CDR3. The chain recombines TRBV4-3 with TRBJ1-1; D gene ambiguous. Trimming shortened V by 0 bases and J by 1 base, and 3 bases separated the two germline ends. CDR1 LGHNA and CDR2 YSLEER come from the germline V gene. The CDR3 contains 13 residues. For the CDR3, the DNA is TGCGCCAGCAGCCAAGACAGGAACACTGAAGCTTTCTTT. Its translation is CASSQDRNTEAFF.

The chain recombines TRBV19 with TRBJ1-2; D gene uncertain. Trimming pared 4 bases from V and 4 bases from J, leaving 7 bases between. This CDR3 is 12 amino acids long. Germline V lookup: CDR1 LNHDA, CDR2 SQIVND (reference sequence). The CDR3 region has the DNA TGTGCCAGTAGTAGGGCAACCTATGGCTACACCTTC. It encodes CASSRATYGYTF.

CDR3 DNA sequence: TGTGCCAGCAGCTTTTTGGGGCAGGCCAATGAAAAACTGTTTTTT. This codes for CASSFLGQANEKLFF. The chain links TRBV11-2 to TRBJ1-4, with D perhaps matching TRBD1 (5 bases). Trimming removed 3 bases at V and 5 bases at J, with 13 bases between. CDR1 and CDR2 from the germline V gene are SGHAT and FQNNGV. The length of the CDR3 is 15 residues.

The genes are TRBV19 and TRBJ1-3; 10 bases fit TRBD1. CDR1 and CDR2 (germline): LNHDA, SQIVND (reference sequence). The junction had 7 bases not matched to a gene; V was cut back by 7 bases and J by 4 bases. This CDR3 is built from 15 residues. The CDR3 bases are TGTGCCAGTACCCGGGACAGGGGTTCAGGAAACACCATATATTTT. As protein: CASTRDRGSGNTIYF.

The chain has TRBV12-3 or TRBV12-4 and TRBJ2-7, with TRBD2 matching over 7 bases. V shed 1 base and J 4 bases; nucleotides not matched to a gene: 1. There are 13 residues in the CDR3. CDR3 sequence: CASSLGRGYEQYF. The CDR3 nucleotides read TGTGCCAGCAGTTTAGGGCGGGGGTACGAGCAGTACTTC.

The chain combines TRBV2 with TRBJ2-1; 8 bases fit TRBD2. The V and J ends lost 2 bases and 2 bases, in that order; junction bases with no gene match: 5. Germline-derived CDR1 and CDR2 are SNHLY and FYNNEI. This CDR3 has 16 amino acids. The CDR3 sequence: CASSEQAGGTYNEQFF. The CDR3, as DNA: TGTGCCAGCAGTGAACAGGCGGGGGGCACCTACAATGAGCAGTTCTTC.

The genes are TRBV16 and TRBJ1-1; D remains unclear. The length of the CDR3 is 13 residues. The germline CDR1 and CDR2 sequences are KGHSY and FQNENV. V was pared by 3 bases and J by 4 bases, with 9 bases between. CDR3 nucleotides: TGTGCCAGCAGCCATGGGAGGTTCACTGAAGCTTTCTTT. Amino acids: CASSHGRFTEAFF.

The V call is TRBV10-3, the J call TRBJ1-1, with 8 bases fitting TRBD1. This CDR3 has 15 amino acids. V dropped 2 bases and J dropped 6; count of bases not matched to a gene: 8. CDR1 is ENHRY and CDR2 is SYGVKD in the germline V gene. The CDR3 DNA reads TGTGCCATCAGTGAGACGGACAGGGAGACGTCTGAAGCTTTCTTT. This translates into CAISETDRETSEAFF.

The rearrangement links TRBV7-2 to TRBJ1-5; a possible D gene is TRBD1 (6 bases). Between the trimmed V and J ends, which lost 3 bases and 0 bases, there was a span of 9 bases. CDR3 size: 15 residues. Looked up from germline, CDR1 is SGHTA and CDR2 is FQGNSA. CDR3 protein: CASSLGGPSNQPQHF. The DNA for the CDR3 is TGTGCCAGCAGCTTGGGGGGGCCTAGCAATCAGCCCCAGCATTTT.

The rearrangement links TRBV10-3 to TRBJ1-3; D is ambiguous. The CDR3 loop spans 17 amino acids. Germline CDR1 reads ENHRY; CDR2 reads SYGVKD. Trimming shortened V by 0 bases and J by 0 bases, and 12 bases separated the two germline ends. The CDR3 nucleotides are TGTGCCATCAGTGAGTCTGGAAATGGGCTCTCTGGAAACACCATATATTTT. This gives the protein CAISESGNGLSGNTIYF.

The chain's CDR3 is CASTSDRNTGELFF. CDR3 DNA sequence: TGTGCCAGCACCTCCGACAGAAACACCGGGGAGCTGTTTTTT. The chain couples TRBV2 to TRBJ2-2; the D gene is possibly TRBD1 (5 bases). Germline assignment: CDR1 SNHLY and CDR2 FYNNEI. The V end lost 7 bases, the J end lost 2 bases, and 11 bases lay between the germline ends. The CDR3 runs 14 residues.